This is a list of T cell receptor beta chains from one sample in a study of OX40 agonist ivuxolimab in advanced cancers. Produced via immunoSEQ multiplex PCR; TCRdb's table is partial and in-frame only. The sample shows approximately 50,000 clones, over 80% of them seen only once. Material: CD4+ or CD8+ T cells sorted from blood, obtained in a trial of the OX40 agonist ivuxolimab. All receptors come from an adult with an advanced solid tumor such as melanoma, head and neck, liver or kidney cancer. The CDR3 runs from the conserved cysteine through the conserved F or W. The order of the fields is V gene, D gene, clone size, J gene, CDR3 protein, CDR3 DNA. D genes are given only for firm matches. Part of the rows lack a size; the others show once, few, many or a class for expanded clones.

v_gene: TRBV28; d_gene: -; abundance: -; j_gene: TRBJ1-2; CDR3aa: CASSLVSGYTF; CDR3nt: TGTGCCAGCAGTTTAGTGAGCGGGTACACCTTC
v_gene: TRBV4-2; d_gene: TRBD2; abundance: -; j_gene: TRBJ2-1; CDR3aa: CASSGGRSSYNEQFF; CDR3nt: TGTGCCAGCAGCGGCGGGAGGAGCTCCTACAATGAGCAGTTCTTC
v_gene: TRBV10-3; d_gene: -; abundance: once; j_gene: TRBJ2-1; CDR3aa: CAIEFVGSGEQFF; CDR3nt: TGTGCCATCGAGTTTGTGGGAAGCGGTGAGCAGTTCTTC
v_gene: TRBV2; d_gene: TRBD2; abundance: -; j_gene: TRBJ2-1; CDR3aa: CASKPGLAYNEQFF; CDR3nt: TGTGCCAGCAAACCGGGACTAGCGTACAATGAGCAGTTCTTC
v_gene: TRBV30; d_gene: TRBD2; abundance: -; j_gene: TRBJ2-2; CDR3aa: CAWRNTYVTSGTATGELFF; CDR3nt: TGTGCCTGGAGGAACACATATGTGACTAGCGGGACTGCCACCGGGGAGCTGTTTTTT
v_gene: TRBV5-4; d_gene: TRBD2; abundance: -; j_gene: TRBJ2-3; CDR3aa: CASSLGLEVAGGWDTQYF; CDR3nt: TGTGCCAGCAGCTTGGGCCTTGAGGTAGCGGGAGGGTGGGATACGCAGTATTTT
v_gene: TRBV20-1; d_gene: -; abundance: -; j_gene: TRBJ2-7; CDR3aa: CSAGSNEQYF; CDR3nt: TGCAGTGCTGGGAGCAACGAGCAGTACTTC
v_gene: TRBV18; d_gene: -; abundance: once; j_gene: TRBJ1-2; CDR3aa: CASSPQGTNNYGYTF; CDR3nt: TGTGCCAGCTCACCACAGGGCACTAATAACTATGGCTACACCTTC
v_gene: TRBV2; d_gene: TRBD1; abundance: few; j_gene: TRBJ2-3; CDR3aa: CASRPDRAFSTDTQYF; CDR3nt: TGTGCCAGCAGGCCTGACAGGGCATTTAGCACAGATACGCAGTATTTT
v_gene: TRBV21-1; d_gene: -; abundance: -; j_gene: TRBJ2-5; CDR3aa: CAKAGETQYF; CDR3nt: TGTGCCAAGGCAGGTGAGACCCAGTACTTC
v_gene: TRBV29-1; d_gene: -; abundance: -; j_gene: TRBJ2-1; CDR3aa: CSLSGQGLDEQFF; CDR3nt: TGCTCCCTAAGTGGGCAGGGGCTGGATGAGCAGTTCTTC
v_gene: TRBV7-9; d_gene: TRBD1; abundance: -; j_gene: TRBJ2-5; CDR3aa: CASSYGQGYEETQYF; CDR3nt: TGTGCCAGCAGTTACGGACAGGGTTACGAGGAGACCCAGTACTTC
v_gene: TRBV5-1; d_gene: -; abundance: -; j_gene: TRBJ2-1; CDR3aa: CASSLTLIPDNEQFF; CDR3nt: TGCGCCAGCAGTTTAACACTAATACCTGACAATGAGCAGTTCTTC
v_gene: TRBV5-4; d_gene: -; abundance: -; j_gene: TRBJ2-5; CDR3aa: CASSLAKRGQGETQYF; CDR3nt: TGTGCCAGCAGCTTGGCCAAACGGGGGCAGGGGGAGACCCAGTACTTC
v_gene: TRBV2; d_gene: TRBD2; abundance: -; j_gene: TRBJ2-2; CDR3aa: CASRPSGGLYTGELFF; CDR3nt: TGTGCCAGCAGGCCTAGCGGGGGTTTGTACACCGGGGAGCTGTTTTTT
v_gene: TRBV5-6; d_gene: TRBD1; abundance: -; j_gene: TRBJ2-3; CDR3aa: CASRRQGSDTQYF; CDR3nt: TGTGCCAGCAGACGACAGGGGTCAGATACGCAGTATTTT
v_gene: TRBV7-9; d_gene: -; abundance: -; j_gene: TRBJ2-2; CDR3aa: CASSLGAMTGELFF; CDR3nt: TGTGCCAGCAGCTTGGGGGCAATGACCGGGGAGCTGTTTTTT
v_gene: TRBV7-2; d_gene: TRBD1; abundance: -; j_gene: TRBJ2-7; CDR3aa: CASSPGSGGAYEQYF; CDR3nt: TGTGCCAGCAGCCCTGGGTCAGGGGGCGCCTACGAGCAGTACTTC
v_gene: TRBV27; d_gene: TRBD2; abundance: -; j_gene: TRBJ2-5; CDR3aa: CASSFRGSGKTQYF; CDR3nt: TGTGCCAGCAGTTTTCGCGGGAGCGGGAAGACCCAGTACTTC
v_gene: TRBV5-1; d_gene: -; abundance: once; j_gene: TRBJ1-1; CDR3aa: CASSLISEGTEAFF; CDR3nt: TGCGCCAGCAGCTTGATCTCAGAAGGCACTGAAGCTTTCTTT
v_gene: TRBV7-8; d_gene: TRBD2; abundance: -; j_gene: TRBJ2-7; CDR3aa: CASSSISGNRNEQYF; CDR3nt: TGTGCCAGCAGCTCCATTAGCGGGAATCGGAACGAGCAGTACTTC
v_gene: TRBV5-1; d_gene: -; abundance: -; j_gene: TRBJ2-3; CDR3aa: CASSLALEGKQDTQYF; CDR3nt: TGCGCCAGCAGCTTGGCACTTGAGGGGAAGCAGGATACGCAGTATTTT
v_gene: TRBV2; d_gene: -; abundance: once; j_gene: TRBJ1-5; CDR3aa: CASTAGAGGNQPQHF; CDR3nt: TGTGCCAGCACTGCAGGGGCCGGGGGCAATCAGCCCCAGCATTTT
v_gene: TRBV5-4; d_gene: -; abundance: -; j_gene: TRBJ1-1; CDR3aa: CASSQGYGGKNTEAFF; CDR3nt: TGTGCCAGCAGCCAAGGCTATGGAGGGAAGAACACTGAAGCTTTCTTT
v_gene: TRBV2; d_gene: TRBD1; abundance: -; j_gene: TRBJ2-2; CDR3aa: CASSSDRGRTGELFF; CDR3nt: TGTGCCAGCAGTTCGGACAGGGGGCGGACCGGGGAGCTGTTTTTT
v_gene: TRBV5-1; d_gene: -; abundance: -; j_gene: TRBJ1-1; CDR3aa: CASSLDSLNTEAFF; CDR3nt: TGCGCCAGCAGTTTGGACAGCCTGAACACTGAAGCTTTCTTT
v_gene: TRBV7-2; d_gene: TRBD1; abundance: once; j_gene: TRBJ2-4; CDR3aa: CASSQGGLQYF; CDR3nt: TGTGCCAGCAGTCAAGGGGGCCTTCAGTACTTC
v_gene: TRBV28; d_gene: -; abundance: -; j_gene: TRBJ2-3; CDR3aa: CASSGGTAYPDTQYF; CDR3nt: TGTGCCAGCAGTGGAGGGACAGCATATCCAGATACGCAGTATTTT
v_gene: TRBV5-4; d_gene: -; abundance: few; j_gene: TRBJ1-1; CDR3aa: CASSPNPTARGAFF; CDR3nt: TGTGCCAGCAGTCCGAATCCGACCGCGCGAGGAGCTTTCTTT
v_gene: TRBV7-9; d_gene: -; abundance: -; j_gene: TRBJ1-1; CDR3aa: CASSMGRRTEAFF; CDR3nt: TGTGCCAGCAGCATGGGTCGGCGGACTGAAGCTTTCTTT
v_gene: TRBV19; d_gene: -; abundance: -; j_gene: TRBJ1-3; CDR3aa: CASSILGTSGNTIYF; CDR3nt: TGTGCCAGTAGTATATTGGGGACCTCTGGAAACACCATATATTTT
v_gene: TRBV18; d_gene: TRBD1; abundance: -; j_gene: TRBJ1-1; CDR3aa: CASSGQGGTEAFF; CDR3nt: TGTGCCAGTTCCGGACAGGGGGGAACTGAAGCTTTCTTT
v_gene: TRBV7-9; d_gene: -; abundance: -; j_gene: TRBJ1-1; CDR3aa: CASSLVGNTEAFF; CDR3nt: TGTGCCAGCAGCTTAGTTGGCAACACTGAAGCTTTCTTT
v_gene: TRBV10-3; d_gene: -; abundance: once; j_gene: TRBJ1-5; CDR3aa: CAIKGEGGQPQHF; CDR3nt: TGTGCCATCAAGGGGGAGGGGGGGCAGCCCCAGCATTTT
v_gene: TRBV5-1; d_gene: -; abundance: -; j_gene: TRBJ1-3; CDR3aa: CASSLDGVWSGNTIYF; CDR3nt: TGCGCCAGCAGCTTGGACGGGGTTTGGTCTGGAAACACCATATATTTT
v_gene: TRBV28; d_gene: -; abundance: few; j_gene: TRBJ2-7; CDR3aa: CATLYYEQYF; CDR3nt: TGTGCCACCCTCTACTACGAGCAGTACTTC
v_gene: TRBV10-3; d_gene: TRBD1; abundance: once; j_gene: TRBJ2-3; CDR3aa: CAISPDRGGTDTQYF; CDR3nt: TGTGCCATCAGTCCCGACAGGGGAGGCACAGATACGCAGTATTTT
v_gene: TRBV5-1; d_gene: TRBD1; abundance: -; j_gene: TRBJ2-2; CDR3aa: CASSLGTGGNGGELFF; CDR3nt: TGCGCCAGCAGCTTGGGGACAGGGGGCAACGGCGGGGAGCTGTTTTTT
v_gene: TRBV30; d_gene: -; abundance: -; j_gene: TRBJ1-5; CDR3aa: CAWEDRAGNQPQHF; CDR3nt: TGTGCCTGGGAGGATCGGGCGGGAAATCAGCCCCAGCATTTT
v_gene: TRBV20-1; d_gene: TRBD1; abundance: -; j_gene: TRBJ2-5; CDR3aa: CSARDGGQQYF; CDR3nt: TGCAGTGCTAGAGATGGGGGACAGCAGTACTTC
v_gene: TRBV18; d_gene: TRBD1; abundance: -; j_gene: TRBJ2-3; CDR3aa: CASSPTRQGTSTDTQYF; CDR3nt: TGTGCCAGCTCACCAACGAGACAGGGGACGAGCACAGATACGCAGTATTTT
v_gene: TRBV30; d_gene: -; abundance: -; j_gene: TRBJ1-2; CDR3aa: CAWSLYSDGNYGYTF; CDR3nt: TGTGCCTGGAGTCTCTACTCCGACGGGAACTATGGCTACACCTTC